These 13 T cell receptor beta chains were all obtained from the same sample, sequenced in a study of early T cells in non-severe SARS-CoV-2 infection. TCRdb called the 5' RACE reads again in MiXCR, with one record for every CDR3 protein. The table lists tens of thousands of distinct CDR3 sequences, approximately 6.2% of them singletons. The source material was whole blood, sampled at baseline. The source is an adult who was a healthcare worker with PCR-confirmed SARS-CoV-2 infection or an uninfected control (not recorded which).

This chain uses TRBV4-2 with TRBJ2-7, with D unclear. With 0 bases removed from V and 2 bases from J, the gap between germline ends came to 14 bases. This CDR3 region has 16 residues. Germline V CDR1 and CDR2: LGHNA, YNFKEQ. This CDR3 reads CASSQEPGWETYEQYF. In DNA, the CDR3 is TGTGCCAGCAGCCAAGAACCCGGCTGGGAAACCTACGAGCAGTACTTC.

This clonotype turned up a few times. The chain joins TRBV18 to TRBJ2-7; no clear D gene. The CDR3 covers 13 residues. In germline, CDR1 is KGHSH, CDR2 LQKENI. Deletions cut 5 bases from V and 0 bases from J, with 8 bases between. CDR3 in DNA: TGTGCCAGCTCAACGGCAGTCTCCTACGAGCAGTACTTC. Its protein is CASSTAVSYEQYF.

This clonotype was detected a few times. The chain carries TRBV20-1 and TRBJ2-2, with TRBD2 matching 8 bases. Trimming took 0 bases from V and 4 from J; bases not matched to a gene: 1. The CDR3 loop spans 14 amino acids. Germline assignment: CDR1 DFQATT and CDR2 SNEGSKA (reference sequence). The CDR3 DNA reads as TGCAGTGCTAGAGATCGGGGGGGCACCGGGGAGCTGTTTTTT. This codes for CSARDRGGTGELFF.

This clonotype was seen many times. J is TRBJ1-2 and V is TRBV18; no reliable D call. V gave up 5 bases and J gave up 1 base, with 11 bases separating them. The CDR3 is made up of 14 amino acids. The germline CDR1 and CDR2 sequences are KGHSH and LQKENI. In DNA, the CDR3 is TGTGCCAGCTCAGACGGTTTTCTTAACTATGGCTACACCTTC. This encodes CASSDGFLNYGYTF.

This clonotype has only a few counts. The rearrangement joins TRBV3-1 to TRBJ1-1; the D is unclear. This CDR3 region has 15 residues. With 4 bases removed from V and 2 bases from J, the gap between germline ends came to 14 bases. Germline assignment: CDR1 LGHDT and CDR2 YNNKEL (reference sequence). The CDR3 coding sequence is TGTGCCAGCAGCCGACCGGGAGCCCAAAACACTGAAGCTTTCTTT. Protein sequence: CASSRPGAQNTEAFF.

This clonotype was picked up many times. This chain joins TRBV4-1 and TRBJ2-5; 13 nucleotides match TRBD2. The CDR3 is 18 residues long. The germline V gene has CDR1 MGHRA and CDR2 YSYEKL. The V and J ends lost 4 bases and 1 base, in that order; junction bases with no gene match: 9. CDR3 protein: CASSPDHTSGGAQETQYF. CDR3 sequence (DNA): TGCGCCAGCAGCCCCGACCACACTAGCGGGGGGGCCCAAGAGACCCAGTACTTC.

The rearrangement links TRBV4-2 to TRBJ2-4; D is undetermined. There are 14 residues in the CDR3. Per the germline V gene, CDR1 is LGHNA and CDR2 is YNFKEQ. Between the trimmed V and J ends, which lost 1 base and 3 bases, there was a span of 7 bases. The CDR3, as DNA: TGTGCCAGCAGCCAAGGGCCAAACAAAAACATTCAGTACTTC. It specifies CASSQGPNKNIQYF.

This clonotype showed up many times. The chain carries TRBV20-1 and TRBJ2-7; D might be TRBD1 (5 bases). There are 12 residues in the CDR3. CDR1 is DFQATT, CDR2 SNEGSKA, per germline (reference sequence). The ends were cut back, 1 base at V and 5 bases at J, with 9 bases in the middle. The CDR3 DNA reads TGCAGTGCTAGAGTGGGGCCCAACGAGCAGTACTTC. Its protein is CSARVGPNEQYF.

This clonotype has a count of ten or more. The V and J genes are TRBV6-5 and TRBJ2-5, with D perhaps being TRBD1 or TRBD2 (5 bases each). V was shortened by 5 bases and J by 9 bases, with 19 bases between the two germline ends. The CDR3 sequence is 14 residues long. Germline V gene sequence: CDR1 MNHEY, CDR2 SVGAGI. CDR3 DNA: TGTGCCAGCAGTCCCCTGGGCGTCCGAGGGGCCCAGTACTTC. Its protein product is CASSPLGVRGAQYF.

This clonotype has ten or more counts. This rearrangement joins TRBV20-1 to TRBJ2-1; D unclear. CDR1 and CDR2 (germline): DFQATT, SNEGSKA (reference sequence). CDR3 size: 15 residues. V lost 2 bases to trimming and J lost 2 bases, with 13 bases between them. The CDR3 bases are TGCAGTGCTAGAAACACAAGAATCCCCTACAATGAGCAGTTCTTC. Translation: CSARNTRIPYNEQFF.

This clonotype was counted at least ten times. The chain carries TRBV20-1 and TRBJ2-5; D gene unclear. Germline V CDR1 and CDR2: DFQATT, SNEGSKA (reference sequence). Trimming removed 8 bases at V and 5 bases at J, with 15 bases between. The CDR3 spans 12 residues. The CDR3 bases are TGCAGTACCGTCGACTCAGTGGAGACCCAGTACTTC. This translates into CSTVDSVETQYF.

This clonotype was found a few times. The chain joins TRBV7-2 to TRBJ2-7; D may match TRBD1 or TRBD2 (5 bases each). The germline CDR1 and CDR2 sequences are SGHTA and FQGNSA. The CDR3 spans 16 residues. V was shortened by 0 bases and J by 3 bases, with 15 bases between the two germline ends. CDR3: CASSLAGVPMYYEQYF. For the CDR3, the DNA is TGTGCCAGCAGCTTAGCGGGGGTCCCAATGTACTACGAGCAGTACTTC.

J is TRBJ2-2 and V is TRBV11-2; D is unclear. The CDR3 sequence is 14 residues long. Trimming left V 1 base short and J 0 bases short, with 3 bases between. Germline CDR1 is SGHAT and CDR2 is FQNNGV. The chain's CDR3 is CASSLVTNTGELFF. The CDR3 DNA reads TGTGCCAGCAGCTTAGTAACGAACACCGGGGAGCTGTTTTTT. Based on the CDR3 plus reference TRBV11-2 and TRBJ2-2, the full variable domain is EAGVAQSPRYKIIEKRQSVAFWCNPISGHATLYWYQQILGQGPKLLIQFQNNGVVDDSQLPKDRFSAERLKGVDSTLKIQPAKLEDSAVYLCASSLVTNTGELFFGEGSRLTVL.